This record covers a single TCR beta chain. Per the germline V gene, CDR1 is LNHNV and CDR2 is YYDKDF (reference sequence). The CDR3 is made up of 16 amino acids. The V and J ends lost 5 bases and 5 bases respectively, with 19 bases between them. The source of the sample is a study of T cell changes during pregnancy in multiple sclerosis. Clones were read by immunoSEQ multiplex PCR, and TCRdb kept only the in-frame ones, dropping some. The data hold about 12,000 clones, with approximately 89% observed a single time. This TCR came from a female donor in good health, enrolled as a control in a pregnancy study. Here the sequenced sample was CD8+ T cells from peripheral blood mononuclear cells, taken in the second trimester of pregnancy. The chain couples TRBV15 to TRBJ2-1; a possible D gene is TRBD2 (6 bases). The CDR3 DNA is TGTGCCACCAGCGGAGGAGTCACTAGCTTCCACAATGAGCAGTTCTTC. This encodes CATSGGVTSFHNEQFF.